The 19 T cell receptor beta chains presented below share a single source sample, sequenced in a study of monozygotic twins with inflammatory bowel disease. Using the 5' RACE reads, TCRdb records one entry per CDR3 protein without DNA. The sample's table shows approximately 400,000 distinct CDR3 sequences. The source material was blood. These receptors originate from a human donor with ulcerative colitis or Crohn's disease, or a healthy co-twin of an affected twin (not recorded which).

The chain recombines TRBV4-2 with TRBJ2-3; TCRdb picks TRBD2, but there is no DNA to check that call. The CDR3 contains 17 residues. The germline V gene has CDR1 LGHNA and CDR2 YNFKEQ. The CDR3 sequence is CASSQQTSGGKSDTQYF.

The CDR3 sequence is CASREGIVGETQYF. The chain has TRBV25-1 and TRBJ2-5; lacking DNA, the TRBD2 call made by TCRdb goes unchecked. In germline, CDR1 is MGHDK, CDR2 SYGVNS. The CDR3 spans 14 residues.

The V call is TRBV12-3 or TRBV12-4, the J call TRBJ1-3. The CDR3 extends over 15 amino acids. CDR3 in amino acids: CASSFWNSRGNTIYF.

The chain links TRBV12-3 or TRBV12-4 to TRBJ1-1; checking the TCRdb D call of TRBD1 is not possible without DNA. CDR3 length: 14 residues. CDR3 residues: CASSSGGGDTEAFF.

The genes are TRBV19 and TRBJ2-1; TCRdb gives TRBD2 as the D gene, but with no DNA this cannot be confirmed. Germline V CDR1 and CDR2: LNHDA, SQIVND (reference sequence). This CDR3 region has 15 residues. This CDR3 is CASRTSVGTQGEQFF. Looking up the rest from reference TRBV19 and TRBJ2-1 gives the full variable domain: DGGITQSPKYLFRKEGQNVTLSCEQNLNHDAMYWYRQDPGQGLRLIYYSQIVNDFQKGDIAEGYSVSREKKESFPLTVTSAQKNPTAFYLCASRTSVGTQGEQFFGPGTRLTVL.

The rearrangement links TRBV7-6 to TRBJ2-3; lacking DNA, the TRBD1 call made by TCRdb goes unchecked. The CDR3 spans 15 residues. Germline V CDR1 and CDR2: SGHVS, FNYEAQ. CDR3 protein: CASSPGDIGTDTQYF.

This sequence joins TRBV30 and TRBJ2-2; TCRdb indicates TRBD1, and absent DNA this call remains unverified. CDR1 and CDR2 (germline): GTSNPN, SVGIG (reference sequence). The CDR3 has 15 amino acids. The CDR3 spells CAWNTGQGNTGELFF.

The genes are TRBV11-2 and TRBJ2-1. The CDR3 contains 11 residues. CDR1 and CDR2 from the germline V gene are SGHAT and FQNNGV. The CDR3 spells CASSSQTLQFF.

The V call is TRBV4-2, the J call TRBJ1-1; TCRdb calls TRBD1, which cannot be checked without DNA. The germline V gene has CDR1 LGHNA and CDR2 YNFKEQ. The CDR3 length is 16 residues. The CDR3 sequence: CASSQGDRVAGTEAFF.

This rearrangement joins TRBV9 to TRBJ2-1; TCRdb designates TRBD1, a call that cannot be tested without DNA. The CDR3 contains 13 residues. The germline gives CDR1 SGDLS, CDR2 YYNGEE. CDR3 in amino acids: CASSVGPWDEQFF. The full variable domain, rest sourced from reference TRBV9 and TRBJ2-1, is DSGVTQTPKHLITATGQRVTLRCSPRSGDLSVYWYQQSLDQGLQFLIQYYNGEERAKGNILERFSAQQFPDLHSELNLSSLELGDSALYFCASSVGPWDEQFFGPGTRLTVL.

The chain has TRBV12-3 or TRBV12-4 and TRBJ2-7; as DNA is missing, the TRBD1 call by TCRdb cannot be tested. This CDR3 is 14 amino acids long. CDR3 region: CASTPGQVSYEQYF.

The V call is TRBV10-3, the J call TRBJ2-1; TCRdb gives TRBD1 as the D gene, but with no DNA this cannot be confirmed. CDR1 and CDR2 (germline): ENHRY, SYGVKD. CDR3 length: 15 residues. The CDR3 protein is CAISEGAVTWNEQFF.

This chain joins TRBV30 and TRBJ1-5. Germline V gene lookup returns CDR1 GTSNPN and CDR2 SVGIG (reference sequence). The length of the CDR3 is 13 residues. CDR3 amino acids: CAWSREADQPQHF.

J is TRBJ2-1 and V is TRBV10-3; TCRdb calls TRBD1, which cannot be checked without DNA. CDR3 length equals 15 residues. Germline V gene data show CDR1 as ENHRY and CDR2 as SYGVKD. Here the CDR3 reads CAIGETVSSYNEQFF.

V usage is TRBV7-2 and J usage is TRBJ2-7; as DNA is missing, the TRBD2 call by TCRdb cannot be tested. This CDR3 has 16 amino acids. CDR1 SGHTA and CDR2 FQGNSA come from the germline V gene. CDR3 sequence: CASSTRTSGYSYEQYF.

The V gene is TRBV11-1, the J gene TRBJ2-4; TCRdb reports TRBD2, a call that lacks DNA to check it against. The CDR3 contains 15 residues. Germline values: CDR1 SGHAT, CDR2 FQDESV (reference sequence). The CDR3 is CASSWDSDLRNIQYF.

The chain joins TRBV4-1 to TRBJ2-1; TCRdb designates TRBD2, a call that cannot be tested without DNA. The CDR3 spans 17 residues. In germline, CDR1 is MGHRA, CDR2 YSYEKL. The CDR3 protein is CASSQGGRAGGPGVQFF.

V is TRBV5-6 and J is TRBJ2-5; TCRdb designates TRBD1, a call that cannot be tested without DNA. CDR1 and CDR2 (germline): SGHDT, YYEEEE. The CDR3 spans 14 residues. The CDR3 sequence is CASSSGTGYGTQYF.

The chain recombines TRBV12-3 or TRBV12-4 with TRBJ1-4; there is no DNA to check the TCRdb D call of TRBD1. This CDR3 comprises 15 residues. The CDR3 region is CASSFGAGGNEKLFF.